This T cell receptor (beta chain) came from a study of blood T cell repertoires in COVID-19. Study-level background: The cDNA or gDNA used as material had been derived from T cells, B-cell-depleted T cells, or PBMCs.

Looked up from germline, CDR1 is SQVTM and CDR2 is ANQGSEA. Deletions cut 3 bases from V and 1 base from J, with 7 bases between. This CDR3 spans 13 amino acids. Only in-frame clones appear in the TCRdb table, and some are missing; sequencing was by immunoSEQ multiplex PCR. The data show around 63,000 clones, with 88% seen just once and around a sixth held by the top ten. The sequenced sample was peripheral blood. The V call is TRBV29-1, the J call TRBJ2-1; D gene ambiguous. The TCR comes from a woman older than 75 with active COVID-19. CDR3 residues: CSVDMLSYNEQFF. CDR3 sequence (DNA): TGCAGCGTTGACATGCTATCCTACAATGAGCAGTTCTTC.